This T cell receptor beta chain appears in the sequencing data of a study of shared clonotypes between healthy human individuals. Germline V gene lookup returns CDR1 MRHNA and CDR2 SNTAGT. J was trimmed by 6 bases and V by 3 bases; bases with no gene match: 3. The CDR3 loop spans 13 amino acids. Naive CD8 cells comprised CD45RO-negative, CCR7-positively selected cells, excluding terminally differentiated effector memory CD45RA+ cells. All of the donors resided in Nashville, Tennessee, and each was a Caucasian adult. The protocol was immunoSEQ multiplex PCR, while the TCRdb copy is restricted to in-frame clones and leaves out a portion. In the table there are around 1.9 million clones, under 95% of which are singletons.

The sequencing sample was made of naive CD8+ T cells from PBMCs. The receptor was derived from a man aged 18 to 29 in good health. Some clones in this sample may be carry-over from other donors' samples. The chain uses TRBV6-4 and TRBJ2-7; TRBD1 aligns across 9 bases. This chain's CDR3 is CASSEGQGLEQYF. The DNA of the CDR3 is TGTGCCAGCAGTGAGGGACAGGGTCTCGAGCAGTACTTC.